What follows is one T cell receptor beta chain and its context. TCRdb keeps only in-frame clones here, not all; method: immunoSEQ multiplex PCR. The data show about 130,000 clones, more than 75% seen once. This entry belongs to a study of PD-L1 blockade in urothelial cancer. Study overall: Enrolled patients had been treated previously with 0 to 3 chemotherapy regimens. Blood was tested 3 weeks (second dose) and 6 weeks into treatment. Researchers found blood samples held a median of 141,255 T cells.

Germline CDR1 MDHEN, CDR2 SYDVKM. This CDR3 is built from 14 residues. Trimming left V 3 bases short and J 5 bases short, with 13 bases between. Time point in this sample: peripheral blood 6 weeks after treatment start. Patient sample counts ranged from 1 to 8, pretreatment and on-treatment. The rearrangement uses TRBV28 and TRBJ2-5, with a tentative D call TRBD2 (5 bases). The sequence was obtained from a man aged 45-65 years with urothelial cancer. The input for sequencing was PBMCs, taken around atezolizumab (anti-PD-L1) treatment. The CDR3 is CASSFARAGETQYF. The DNA for the CDR3 is TGTGCCAGCAGTTTTGCAAGGGCGGGTGAGACCCAGTACTTC.